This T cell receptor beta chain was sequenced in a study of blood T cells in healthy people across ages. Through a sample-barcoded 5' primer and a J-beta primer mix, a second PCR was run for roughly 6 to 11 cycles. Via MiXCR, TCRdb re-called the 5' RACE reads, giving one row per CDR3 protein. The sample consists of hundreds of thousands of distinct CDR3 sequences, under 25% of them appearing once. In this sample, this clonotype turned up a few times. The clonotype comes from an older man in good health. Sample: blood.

CDR3: CATSGASGSKHTNEQFF. CDR3 nucleotide sequence: TGTGCCACCAGTGGGGCTAGCGGGAGTAAGCATACCAATGAGCAGTTCTTC. The chain has TRBV24-1 and TRBJ2-1, with 10 positions matching TRBD2. The CDR3 extends over 17 amino acids. After removal of 5 bases from V and 6 bases from J, the junction contained 12 bases not matched to a gene. CDR1 is KGHDR, CDR2 SFDVKD, per germline.